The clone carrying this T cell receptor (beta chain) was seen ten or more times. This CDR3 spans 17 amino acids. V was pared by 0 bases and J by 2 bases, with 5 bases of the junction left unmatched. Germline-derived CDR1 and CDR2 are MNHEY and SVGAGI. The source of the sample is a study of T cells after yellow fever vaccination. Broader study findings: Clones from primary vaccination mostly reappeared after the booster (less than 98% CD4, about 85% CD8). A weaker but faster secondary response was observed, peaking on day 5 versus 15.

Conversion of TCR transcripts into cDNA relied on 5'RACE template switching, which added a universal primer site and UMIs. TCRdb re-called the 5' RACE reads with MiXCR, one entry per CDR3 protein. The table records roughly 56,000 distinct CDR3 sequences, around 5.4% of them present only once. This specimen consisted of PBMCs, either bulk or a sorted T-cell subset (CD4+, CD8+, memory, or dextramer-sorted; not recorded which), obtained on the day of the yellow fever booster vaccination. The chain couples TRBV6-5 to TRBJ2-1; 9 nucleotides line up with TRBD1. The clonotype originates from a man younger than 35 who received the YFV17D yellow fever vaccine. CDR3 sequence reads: CASSYSGGQGTYNEQFF. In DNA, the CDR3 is TGTGCCAGCAGTTACTCCGGGGGACAGGGTACCTACAATGAGCAGTTCTTC.